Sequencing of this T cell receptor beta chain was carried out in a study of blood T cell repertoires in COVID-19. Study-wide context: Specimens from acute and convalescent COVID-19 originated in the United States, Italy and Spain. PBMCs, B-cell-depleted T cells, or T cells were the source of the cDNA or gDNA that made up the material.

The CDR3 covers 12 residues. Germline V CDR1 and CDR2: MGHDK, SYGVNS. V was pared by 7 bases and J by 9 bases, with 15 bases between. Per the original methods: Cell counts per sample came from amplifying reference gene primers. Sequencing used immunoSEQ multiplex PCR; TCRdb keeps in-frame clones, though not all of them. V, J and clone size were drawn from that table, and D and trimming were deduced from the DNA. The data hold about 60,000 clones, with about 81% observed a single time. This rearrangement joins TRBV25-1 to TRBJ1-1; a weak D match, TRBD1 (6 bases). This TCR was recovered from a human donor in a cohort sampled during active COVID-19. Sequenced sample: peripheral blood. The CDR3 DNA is TGTGCCAGCACCCTAGGGGGGGCGAAAGCTTTCTTT. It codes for CASTLGGAKAFF.